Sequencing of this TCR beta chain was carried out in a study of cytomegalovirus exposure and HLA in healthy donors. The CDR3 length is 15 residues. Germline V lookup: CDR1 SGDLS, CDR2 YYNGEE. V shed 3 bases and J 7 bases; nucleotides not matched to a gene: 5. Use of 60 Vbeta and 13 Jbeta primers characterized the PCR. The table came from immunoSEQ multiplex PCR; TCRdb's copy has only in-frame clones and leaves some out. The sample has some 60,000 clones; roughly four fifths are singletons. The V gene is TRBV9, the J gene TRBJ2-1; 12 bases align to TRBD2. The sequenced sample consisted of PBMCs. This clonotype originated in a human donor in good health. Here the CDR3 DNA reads TGTGCCAGCAGCGAGACTAGCGGGGGATGGAATGAGCAGTTCTTC. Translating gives CASSETSGGWNEQFF.